The next 30 T cell receptor beta chains were all read from a single sample in a study of control samples from healthy donors and cancer patients. Data came from immunoSEQ multiplex PCR; TCRdb stores just in-frame clones and leaves some out. Seen here are 60,000 or so clones, approximately 86% observed once, and the top ten hold around 3.8%. Sequencing was carried out using blood. The receptor source for this set is a man between 50 and 59 years old in good health.

This chain connects TRBV10-3 to TRBJ1-1; 9 bases line up with TRBD1. The CDR3 has 13 amino acids. Germline loops: CDR1 ENHRY, CDR2 SYGVKD. J was trimmed by 6 bases and V by 8 bases; bases with no gene match: 7. Here the CDR3 reads CAIGDREGAEAFF. CDR3 sequence (DNA): TGTGCCATCGGGGACAGGGAAGGCGCTGAAGCTTTCTTT.

In this sample, this clone turned up a few times. J is TRBJ1-2 and V is TRBV6-5, with D maybe TRBD1 (6 bases). V lost 8 bases, J lost 7 bases, and 14 bases lay in between. Germline assignment: CDR1 MNHEY and CDR2 SVGAGI. The CDR3 length is 12 residues. The CDR3 coding sequence is TGTGCCAGCGGCTACAGGGATCGTGGCTACACCTTC. Translated: CASGYRDRGYTF.

CDR3 in amino acids: CASSLEGLGPMNTEAFF. CDR3 DNA: TGCGCCAGCAGCTTGGAAGGCTTAGGGCCCATGAACACTGAAGCTTTCTTT. V gene TRBV5-1 combines with J gene TRBJ1-1; no definite D call. The length of the CDR3 is 17 residues. Germline assignment: CDR1 SGHRS and CDR2 YFSETQ. Trimming shortened V by 0 bases and J by 0 bases, and 15 bases separated the two germline ends.

This clone was observed once. The chain links TRBV27 to TRBJ2-7; D gene unclear. Trimming took 8 bases from V and 5 from J, leaving 22 bases between them. The germline V gene encodes CDR1 MNHEY and CDR2 SMNVEV (reference sequence). The CDR3 length is 15 residues. CDR3 nucleotides: TGTGCCAGCGCACCTCTCTTATCCCTCTCGCACGAGCAGTACTTC. This sequence encodes CASAPLLSLSHEQYF.

The chain combines TRBV11-2 with TRBJ2-5; perhaps TRBD2 as D (6 bases). V was cut by 1 base and J by 1 base, with 10 bases left in between. The CDR3 runs to 15 residues. Per the germline V gene, CDR1 is SGHAT and CDR2 is FQNNGV. The CDR3 nucleotides are TGTGCCAGCAGCTTAGTTTCGGGACTCCAAGAGACCCAGTACTTC. It specifies CASSLVSGLQETQYF.

V and J are TRBV19 and TRBJ1-5; D is perhaps TRBD1 (5 bases). Trimming stripped 11 bases from V and 3 bases from J, with 14 bases between. The CDR3 sequence is 13 residues long. CDR1 and CDR2 (germline): LNHDA, SQIVND (reference sequence). In nucleotides, the CDR3 is TGTGCCGGACCGGACGGGGCCAATCAGCCCCAGCATTTT. Translation: CAGPDGANQPQHF.

The chain employs TRBV7-3 and TRBJ2-1; TRBD2 agrees at 8 bases. The CDR3 contains 15 residues. Unmatched junction bases numbered 4, after V lost 3 bases and J lost 3 bases. CDR1 SGHTA and CDR2 FQGTGA come from the germline V gene. Written as DNA, the CDR3 is TGTGCCAGCAGCTTCGGACTAGCCCTCTACAATGAGCAGTTCTTC. Protein product: CASSFGLALYNEQFF.

V gene TRBV28 combines with J gene TRBJ1-4, with D possibly matching TRBD1 (6 bases). The germline V gene has CDR1 MDHEN and CDR2 SYDVKM. The CDR3 length is 14 residues. The V gene lost 6 bases and the J gene lost 12 bases, with 20 bases spanning the gap. CDR3 region: CASRNRVEVIELFF. The CDR3 DNA is TGTGCCAGCAGGAACAGGGTGGAAGTTATTGAACTGTTTTTT.

V is TRBV27 and J is TRBJ2-7, with a weak D call TRBD2 (6 bases). CDR1 and CDR2 from the germline V gene are MNHEY and SMNVEV (reference sequence). This CDR3 spans 13 amino acids. Trimming shortened V by 8 bases and J by 9 bases, and 20 bases separated the two germline ends. The CDR3 DNA reads TGTGCCAGCCAAAAAATTGGGGGTAGCGGGCAGTACTTC. Translated, it gives CASQKIGGSGQYF.

The V gene is TRBV29-1, the J gene TRBJ2-3, with D hard to call. CDR3 length equals 12 residues. CDR1 is SQVTM and CDR2 is ANQGSEA in the germline V gene. V was cut by 6 bases and J by 6 bases, with 13 bases left in between. The CDR3 sequence: CSVVRAGDTQYF. CDR3 sequence (DNA): TGCAGCGTCGTCAGAGCCGGTGATACGCAGTATTTT.

The CDR3 DNA is TGTGCCAGCGGGGTATTCAATGAGCAGTTCTTC. Amino acid sequence: CASGVFNEQFF. The V and J genes are TRBV2 and TRBJ2-1; D call uncertain. Germline values: CDR1 SNHLY, CDR2 FYNNEI. With 8 bases removed from V and 6 bases from J, the gap between germline ends came to 8 bases. This CDR3 region has 11 residues.

This chain uses TRBV19 with TRBJ2-6, with D possibly matching TRBD1 (5 bases). V lost 3 bases, J lost 0 bases, and 21 bases lay in between. The germline V gene encodes CDR1 LNHDA and CDR2 SQIVND (reference sequence). This CDR3 is 20 amino acids long. CDR3 nucleotides: TGTGCCAGTAGTATGGAGAACGTGGGGCAGGATAGCTCTGGGGCCAACGTCCTGACTTTC. It translates to CASSMENVGQDSSGANVLTF.

V is TRBV15 and J is TRBJ2-5, with TRBD2 identical over 9 bases. Per the germline V gene, CDR1 is LNHNV and CDR2 is YYDKDF (reference sequence). With 3 bases clipped from V and 4 bases from J, the junction kept 0 bases outside the gene matches. CDR3 length equals 13 residues. Here the CDR3 reads CATSRGLAETQYF. CDR3 DNA: TGTGCCACCAGCAGGGGACTAGCAGAGACCCAGTACTTC.

This sequence joins TRBV29-1 and TRBJ2-5; 15 nucleotides agree with TRBD2. This CDR3 contains 15 residues. J was trimmed by 5 bases and V by 6 bases; bases with no gene match: 7. From germline, CDR1 is SQVTM and CDR2 ANQGSEA. CDR3 DNA: TGCAGCGTCGCGGGACTAGCGGGAGGAGGGGAGACCCAGTACTTC. Residues: CSVAGLAGGGETQYF.

The genes are TRBV7-9 and TRBJ1-2; D unclear. V gave up 5 bases and J gave up 7 bases, with 17 bases separating them. Per the germline V gene, CDR1 is SEHNR and CDR2 is FQNEAQ (reference sequence). The CDR3 covers 14 residues. The CDR3 DNA follows: TGTGCCAGCAGCCGAGGGTCCCTGGAGTCTGGCTACACCTTC. It codes for CASSRGSLESGYTF. Complete variable domain (other parts from reference TRBV7-9 and TRBJ1-2): DTGVSQNPRHKITKRGQNVTFRCDPISEHNRLYWYRQTLGQGPEFLTYFQNEAQLEKSRLLSDRFSAERPKGSFSTLEIQRTEQGDSAMYLCASSRGSLESGYTFGSGTRLTVV.

CDR3 region: CASRAGGSYNEQFF. Here the CDR3 DNA reads TGTGCCAGCAGAGCAGGGGGCTCCTACAATGAGCAGTTCTTC. The chain combines TRBV27 with TRBJ2-1; 7 nucleotides agree with TRBD1. Germline assignment: CDR1 MNHEY and CDR2 SMNVEV (reference sequence). This CDR3 comprises 14 residues. V lost 6 bases and J lost 0; bases outside the gene matches: 2.

The chain couples TRBV6-1 to TRBJ2-1; no clear D. This CDR3 comprises 12 residues. V lost 1 base and J lost 4, with 2 bases in between. From germline, CDR1 is MNHNS and CDR2 SASEGT. The CDR3 DNA is TGTGCCAGCAGTGAAGTATACAATGAGCAGTTCTTC. This sequence encodes CASSEVYNEQFF.

V usage is TRBV19 and J usage is TRBJ1-4, with TRBD1 identical over 7 bases. In germline, CDR1 is LNHDA, CDR2 SQIVND (reference sequence). The CDR3 totals 14 residues. J was trimmed by 0 bases and V by 6 bases; bases with no gene match: 1. The CDR3 is CASSGTATNEKLFF. The DNA for the CDR3 is TGTGCCAGTAGCGGGACAGCAACTAATGAAAAACTGTTTTTT.

The chain carries TRBV6-2 or TRBV6-3 and TRBJ2-7; 7 bases line up with TRBD2. CDR3 length equals 15 residues. With V trimmed by 0 bases and J by 13 bases, 15 bases remained unmatched. In germline, CDR1 is MNHEY, CDR2 SVGEGT. The CDR3 reads CASSYSLMRAGDCYF. Written as DNA, the CDR3 is TGTGCCAGCAGTTACTCCCTGATGCGGGCGGGAGATTGTTACTTC.

V is TRBV7-8 and J is TRBJ1-5; 8 bases agree with TRBD1. The CDR3 contains 13 residues. CDR1 and CDR2 (germline): SGHVS, FQNEAQ. V lost 6 bases and J lost 6; bases outside the gene matches: 4. The chain's CDR3 is CASSQGAGQPQHF. The CDR3 bases are TGTGCCAGCAGTCAGGGGGCTGGTCAGCCCCAGCATTTT.

J is TRBJ2-7 and V is TRBV5-6; a weak D match, TRBD2 (5 bases). This CDR3 region has 13 residues. Deletions cut 7 bases from V and 6 bases from J, with 17 bases between. The germline CDR1 and CDR2 sequences are SGHDT and YYEEEE. CDR3 nucleotide sequence: TGTGCCAGCGCAAACAGAGGGCTCGTCGAGCAGTACTTC. This gives the protein CASANRGLVEQYF.

In its sample, this clone was seen a few times. An end of the junction does not agree with germline; a read error may underlie this. V gene TRBV18 combines with J gene TRBJ2-7; D is possibly TRBD2 (6 bases). CDR1 is KGHSH, CDR2 LQKENI, per germline. The CDR3 runs to 15 residues. CDR3 DNA sequence: TGTGCCAGCTCACTCTCCGGGACTGCCTCCGACGAGCAGTACTTC. Its translation: CASSLSGTASDEQYF.

The rearrangement joins TRBV6-2 or TRBV6-3 to TRBJ2-2; D tentatively reads TRBD1 or TRBD2 (10 bases each). Germline CDR1 MNHEY, CDR2 SVGEGT. V was cut by 4 bases and J by 3 bases, with 27 bases left in between. The CDR3 consists of 20 residues. CDR3 region: CASSSGQGRLAGAYTGELFF. CDR3 sequence (DNA): TGTGCCAGCAGTTCGGGACAGGGGCGGCTAGCGGGGGCTTACACCGGGGAGCTGTTTTTT.

The chain uses TRBV6-6 and TRBJ1-5; D might be TRBD1 (5 bases). The CDR3 length is 16 residues. Germline loops: CDR1 MNHNY, CDR2 SVGAGI (reference sequence). Deletions cut 4 bases from V and 2 bases from J, with 15 bases between. The CDR3 DNA sequence: TGTGCCAGCAGTTCCTACGGGACCCCCGGCAATCAGCCCCAGCATTTT. It encodes CASSSYGTPGNQPQHF.

The rearrangement joins TRBV6-5 to TRBJ1-3, with D possibly TRBD1 on 5 matching bases. The CDR3 has 15 residues. V was cut by 2 bases and J by 2 bases, with 10 bases left in between. Germline-derived CDR1 and CDR2 are MNHEY and SVGAGI. The CDR3 nucleotides read TGTGCCAGCAGTTACCAAGGGACGGCTGGAAACACCATATATTTT. Its translation is CASSYQGTAGNTIYF.

The rearrangement links TRBV5-1 to TRBJ2-7, with TRBD1 as a possible D gene (6 bases). The germline gives CDR1 SGHRS, CDR2 YFSETQ. V dropped 4 bases and J dropped 5 bases, with 16 bases sitting between them. CDR3 length: 14 amino acids. CDR3 amino acids: CASSPGTSSHEQYF. The CDR3, as DNA: TGCGCCAGCAGCCCCGGGACATCTTCCCACGAGCAGTACTTC.

This chain connects TRBV12-3 or TRBV12-4 to TRBJ1-2, with D possibly TRBD1 on 6 matching bases. V was clipped by 6 bases and J by 4 bases, with 12 bases between them. CDR3 length: 13 amino acids. The CDR3 coding sequence is TGTGCCAGCAGCCCCGGACAGTTCTATGGCTACACCTTC. Translated: CASSPGQFYGYTF.

The chain joins TRBV9 to TRBJ2-7; 16 bases are shared with TRBD2. The junction had 9 bases not matched to a gene; V was cut back by 3 bases and J by 6 bases. This CDR3 comprises 17 residues. Germline CDR1 is SGDLS and CDR2 is YYNGEE. CDR3 DNA: TGTGCCAGCAGCGGGGGACTAGCGGGAGGGGTGGTCGCCGAGCAGTACTTC. Translation gives CASSGGLAGGVVAEQYF.

This sequence joins TRBV3-1 (or the pseudogene TRBV3-2) and TRBJ2-3, with 8 positions matching TRBD2. The CDR3 loop spans 15 amino acids. Germline V CDR1 and CDR2: LGHDT, YNNKEL (reference sequence). J gave up 6 bases and V 8 bases, and 13 bases lay outside the gene matches. CDR3: CASYSSSGSVDTQYF. The CDR3 DNA reads TGTGCCAGCTACTCTTCCAGCGGGAGTGTTGATACGCAGTATTTT.

The gene calls are TRBV27 and TRBJ2-1, with TRBD2 as a possible D gene (6 bases). The V gene lost 3 bases and the J gene lost 1 base, with 13 bases spanning the gap. The CDR3 has 16 residues. CDR1 and CDR2 from the germline V gene are MNHEY and SMNVEV (reference sequence). Here the CDR3 reads CASSLDSRGSYNEQFF. The CDR3 DNA is TGTGCCAGCAGTTTGGACTCACGGGGGTCCTACAATGAGCAGTTCTTC.